The 5 T cell receptor beta chains in this list originate from one sample, sequenced in a study of spatial heterogeneity in lung cancer. TCRdb itself ran the 5' RACE reads through MiXCR, one entry per CDR3 protein. The table has 25,000 to 35,000 distinct CDR3 sequences, 5.4% seen once. Time point here: blood at routine non-recurrence follow-up after resection. The specimen was PBMCs, collected at follow-up. The receptors come from a female donor with early-stage non-small cell lung cancer.

The V call is TRBV7-2, the J call TRBJ2-7; TRBD2 agrees at 12 bases. Trimming cost V 4 bases and J 3 bases; bases outside gene matches: 7. This CDR3 is 16 amino acids long. CDR1 SGHTA and CDR2 FQGNSA come from the germline V gene. The CDR3 loop is CASSSNPGLAGYEQYF. The CDR3 DNA is TGTGCCAGCAGCTCGAATCCGGGACTAGCGGGCTACGAGCAGTACTTC. The entire variable domain, with the rest obtained from reference TRBV7-2 and TRBJ2-7, is as follows: GAGVSQSPSNKVTEKGKDVELRCDPISGHTALYWYRQSLGQGLEFLIYFQGNSAPDKSGLPSDRFSAERTGGSVSTLTIQRTQQEDSAVYLCASSSNPGLAGYEQYFGPGTRLTVT.

This clonotype was found many times. The chain's CDR3 is CASSPAQGAGTEAFF. CDR3 coding DNA: TGTGCCAGCAGTCCCGCACAGGGGGCGGGTACTGAAGCTTTCTTT. The J gene is TRBJ1-1, the V gene TRBV6-5; 9 nucleotides agree with TRBD1. This CDR3 is built from 15 residues. The V gene's germline CDR1 is MNHEY and CDR2 SVGAGI. After removal of 5 bases from V and 5 bases from J, the junction contained 9 bases not matched to a gene.

This clonotype was seen many times. The chain recombines TRBV6-2 or TRBV6-3 with TRBJ2-3; 10 bases line up with TRBD2. The CDR3 loop spans 16 amino acids. The V segment lost 0 bases and the J segment 4 bases; nucleotides outside the gene matches: 4. CDR1 is MNHEY and CDR2 is SVGEGT in the germline V gene. The CDR3 sequence: CASSYSNLAGADTQYF. The DNA of the CDR3 is TGTGCCAGCAGTTACTCGAACCTAGCGGGAGCAGATACGCAGTATTTT.

This clonotype was found many times. The chain is built from TRBV7-7 and TRBJ2-2; D is ambiguous. With 5 bases removed from V and 4 bases from J, the gap between germline ends came to 8 bases. CDR3 length equals 13 residues. Looked up from germline, CDR1 is SSHAT and CDR2 is FNYEAQ (reference sequence). The CDR3 DNA sequence: TGTGCCAGCAGCCACGACCCCACCGGGGAGCTGTTTTTT. Amino acids: CASSHDPTGELFF.

The V and J genes are TRBV6-2 or TRBV6-3 and TRBJ2-2; a weak D match, TRBD1 (6 bases). CDR1 and CDR2 from the germline V gene are MNHEY and SVGEGT. V was shortened by 5 bases and J by 0 bases, with 16 bases between the two germline ends. The CDR3 has 17 residues. The CDR3 DNA is TGTGCCAGCAGTAGAAACTTCGGGACATCGAACACCGGGGAGCTGTTTTTT. This codes for CASSRNFGTSNTGELFF.